One and the same sample provided the 21 T cell receptor beta chains below, sequenced in a study of cytomegalovirus exposure and HLA in healthy donors. This PCR relied on a set of 60 Vbeta primers and 13 Jbeta primers. Repertoires were generated with immunoSEQ multiplex PCR, while TCRdb's copy carries only in-frame clones and drops some. The sample holds fewer than 120,000 clones, 75% to 80% seen once. The sample consisted of PBMCs. The receptors originated from a woman under 40 in good health and CMV-seronegative.

Only one count was recorded for this clone. The rearrangement uses TRBV6-6 and TRBJ1-1, with 9 positions matching TRBD1. CDR1 and CDR2 from the germline V gene are MNHNY and SVGAGI (reference sequence). The J segment lost 4 bases and the V segment lost 6 bases, leaving 9 bases of the junction unmatched. The length of the CDR3 is 15 residues. DNA for the CDR3: TGTGCCAGCAGCTCGCTAGGACAGGGGAGCACTGAAGCTTTCTTT. It is translated as CASSSLGQGSTEAFF.

V and J are TRBV28 and TRBJ2-7, with 14 bases fitting TRBD2. Germline values: CDR1 MDHEN, CDR2 SYDVKM. The CDR3 runs 19 residues. The ends lost 4 bases at V and 2 bases at J; junction bases unmatched: 13. CDR3 in amino acids: CASSSSGTSGRFSAYEQYF. The CDR3 DNA is TGTGCCAGCAGTTCCTCCGGGACTAGCGGGAGATTCTCCGCCTACGAGCAGTACTTC.

The rearrangement uses TRBV27 and TRBJ1-1; possible D gene TRBD1, 6 bases. The CDR3 is 13 amino acids. V was cut by 2 bases and J by 10 bases, with 14 bases left in between. Germline assignment: CDR1 MNHEY and CDR2 SMNVEV (reference sequence). CDR3 in DNA: TGTGCCAGCAGTTTAGGCAGGGGTGTCGGAGCTTTCTTT. Translating gives CASSLGRGVGAFF.

This clone was counted between two and nine times. The chain has TRBV9 and TRBJ1-1; 8 nucleotides line up with TRBD1. The V segment lost 7 bases and the J segment 5 bases; nucleotides outside the gene matches: 7. CDR1 SGDLS and CDR2 YYNGEE come from the germline V gene. This CDR3 comprises 13 residues. The DNA for the CDR3 is TGTGCCAGCGCGGCGACAGGGGATACTGAAGCTTTCTTT. It codes for CASAATGDTEAFF.

Only one count was recorded for this clone. One end of the junction is discordant with germline, which a read error may explain. The chain carries TRBV7-7 and TRBJ2-5, with TRBD2 identical over 11 bases. The length of the CDR3 is 15 residues. CDR1 and CDR2 from the germline V gene are SSHAT and FNYEAQ (reference sequence). The CDR3 loop is CASSSGTSGQETQYF. CDR3 DNA: TGTGCTAGCAGCTCCGGGACTAGCGGCCAAGAGACCCAGTACTTC.

V is TRBV9 and J is TRBJ2-2; 7 bases agree with TRBD2. CDR1 is SGDLS, CDR2 YYNGEE, per germline. J gave up 7 bases and V 4 bases, and 4 bases lay outside the gene matches. The CDR3 contains 13 residues. The CDR3 region is CASSPWEGGELFF. The CDR3 DNA is TGTGCCAGCAGCCCCTGGGAGGGCGGGGAGCTGTTTTTT.

The chain couples TRBV7-3 to TRBJ1-2; 10 bases agree with TRBD1. The CDR3 has 14 residues. V shed 5 bases, J shed 6 bases, and the junction held 6 bases outside the gene matches. CDR1 and CDR2 from the germline V gene are SGHTA and FQGTGA. CDR3 sequence (DNA): TGTGCCAGCAGCCCGACAGGGGGCGCCGATGGCTACACCTTC. This encodes CASSPTGGADGYTF.

This clone has a handful of counts. The genes are TRBV5-4 and TRBJ2-7; 11 bases fit TRBD2. V lost 9 bases, J lost 0 bases, and 8 bases stayed unmatched. Germline CDR1 reads SGHNT; CDR2 reads YYREEE (reference sequence). The CDR3 runs 15 residues. CDR3 DNA: TGTGCCACCAAAACCGGGACTAGCGGCTCCTACGAGCAGTACTTC. This translates into CATKTGTSGSYEQYF.

This clone appeared a single time. The V gene is TRBV6-6, the J gene TRBJ1-1; tentatively, D is TRBD1 (6 bases). Trimming shortened V by 5 bases and J by 5 bases, and 9 bases separated the two germline ends. There are 12 residues in the CDR3. Germline V gene lookup returns CDR1 MNHNY and CDR2 SVGAGI (reference sequence). The CDR3 sequence is CASSTGQTEAFF. The DNA of the CDR3 is TGTGCCAGCAGTACAGGGCAGACTGAAGCTTTCTTT.

The CDR3 nucleotides read TGTGCCAGCATGGTTACTAGGGGGGGGACTCCCCTCCACTTT. This gives the protein CASMVTRGGTPLHF. This chain connects TRBV6-5 to TRBJ1-6; D is perhaps TRBD1 (6 bases). CDR1 MNHEY and CDR2 SVGAGI come from the germline V gene. Trimming removed 7 bases at V and 13 bases at J, with 20 bases between. The length of the CDR3 is 14 residues.

V and J are TRBV29-1 and TRBJ2-3, with TRBD2 matching 11 bases. V trimming: 4 bases; J trimming: 7 bases; junction bases outside the gene matches: 7. The CDR3 sequence is 14 residues long. The germline V gene encodes CDR1 SQVTM and CDR2 ANQGSEA. CDR3: CSVVAGGARNTQYF. As DNA, the CDR3 is TGCAGCGTTGTAGCGGGGGGGGCCCGGAATACGCAGTATTTT.

This rearrangement joins TRBV7-3 to TRBJ1-2; D call uncertain. The V gene lost 5 bases and the J gene lost 4 bases, with 23 bases spanning the gap. Germline lookup yields CDR1 SGHTA and CDR2 FQGTGA. The CDR3 covers 17 residues. CDR3 protein: CASSPGLGSWGAYGYTF. The DNA of the CDR3 is TGTGCCAGCAGCCCGGGCTTGGGCAGTTGGGGAGCCTATGGCTACACCTTC.

The chain is built from TRBV29-1 and TRBJ2-7; TRBD1 aligns across 9 bases. Germline V gives CDR1 SQVTM, CDR2 ANQGSEA. The CDR3 sequence is 12 residues long. Trimming removed 3 bases from V and 4 bases from J; junction bases left unmatched: 1. CDR3 nucleotides: TGCAGCGTTGAGGACAGGGGTTACGAGCAGTACTTC. It encodes CSVEDRGYEQYF.

The rearrangement joins TRBV6-1 to TRBJ2-7; a possible D gene is TRBD2 (7 bases). V was trimmed by 1 base and J by 4 bases, leaving 11 bases between them. The CDR3 spans 14 residues. Germline CDR1 is MNHNS and CDR2 is SASEGT. The CDR3 is CASSEGGGVYEQYF. The CDR3 DNA follows: TGTGCCAGCAGTGAAGGGGGGGGCGTATACGAGCAGTACTTC.

The rearrangement uses TRBV28 and TRBJ1-5; 10 positions agree with TRBD1. V gave up 4 bases and J gave up 0 bases; unmatched junction bases: 3. CDR3 length: 16 amino acids. Germline V gene lookup returns CDR1 MDHEN and CDR2 SYDVKM. CDR3 region: CASSWGTGDSNQPQHF. The CDR3 nucleotides read TGTGCCAGCAGTTGGGGGACAGGGGATAGCAATCAGCCCCAGCATTTT.

This chain uses TRBV30 with TRBJ2-7; TRBD2 matches at 8 bases. Germline V lookup: CDR1 GTSNPN, CDR2 SVGIG (reference sequence). There are 15 residues in the CDR3. Losses at the gene ends were 0 bases for V and 0 bases for J; bases not matched to a gene: 4. The CDR3 DNA sequence: TGTGCCTGGAGTGTGGAACTAGCGGTCTCCTACGAGCAGTACTTC. Protein: CAWSVELAVSYEQYF.

The chain combines TRBV19 with TRBJ2-7; 11 bases are shared with TRBD1. This CDR3 is built from 15 residues. The trim removed 7 bases at V and 1 base at J, leaving 6 bases unmatched. Germline CDR1 reads LNHDA; CDR2 reads SQIVND (reference sequence). The DNA for the CDR3 is TGTGCCAGTACCTCGGGGACAGGGGGGTCCTACGAGCAGTACTTC. Its protein is CASTSGTGGSYEQYF.

A single count supports this clone. The chain recombines TRBV7-2 with TRBJ2-7, with a weak D call TRBD2 (5 bases). Germline-derived CDR1 and CDR2 are SGHTA and FQGNSA. There are 14 residues in the CDR3. V was pared by 5 bases and J by 8 bases, with 19 bases between. The CDR3 DNA follows: TGTGCCAGCAGCCCTCAAAACCGGGGTAAGCAGCAGTACTTC. Residues: CASSPQNRGKQQYF.

The chain links TRBV5-6 to TRBJ2-7; D might be TRBD1 (6 bases). V gave up 2 bases and J gave up 7 bases, with 7 bases separating them. The germline V gene has CDR1 SGHDT and CDR2 YYEEEE. This CDR3 has 11 amino acids. The CDR3 DNA follows: TGTGCCAGCAGCTTACAGGGAGAGCAGTACTTC. This codes for CASSLQGEQYF.

The chain carries TRBV19 and TRBJ2-3; possibly TRBD1 for D (5 bases). Germline lookup yields CDR1 LNHDA and CDR2 SQIVND (reference sequence). The germline V and J ends were trimmed by 3 bases and 2 bases, with 15 bases remaining between them. The CDR3 loop spans 16 amino acids. The DNA for the CDR3 is TGTGCCAGTAGTATCAGTCCCAGGGCGATCACAGATACGCAGTATTTT. It yields the protein CASSISPRAITDTQYF.

This clone was seen a few times. The chain recombines TRBV14 with TRBJ1-1; D gene ambiguous. The germline V and J ends were trimmed by 1 base and 1 base, with 10 bases remaining between them. Germline CDR1 SGHDN, CDR2 FVKESK. This CDR3 region has 15 residues. DNA of the CDR3: TGTGCCAGCAGCCAAGTCGGGTTCCCGAACACTGAAGCTTTCTTT. This sequence encodes CASSQVGFPNTEAFF.